The 21 T cell receptor beta chains below all came from one sample that was sequenced in a study of T-cell memory formation after mild COVID-19 (TCRdb year 2021). Libraries came from 5' RACE. Instrument used: Illumina NovaSeq 6000. Clones were called with MiXCR by TCRdb after fastp trimmed the public reads at Q25, and only in-frame beta chains were retained. Every CDR3 protein is listed once, alongside the most common genes and DNA of its rows. The sample yields 250,000 to 300,000 distinct CDR3 sequences; about 16% were counted once. The leading ten clones occupy around a fifth of the sample. The sample taken for sequencing was PBMCs or a T cell subset sorted from them (not recorded which). The receptors stem from a man in his late teens or twenties who had mild COVID-19 (a few samples of this study predate the infection). The sample titles of this study are shuffled in the database, so cell type and time point are left out; the donor was told from shared clones.

The chain has TRBV27 and TRBJ2-7; 9 positions match TRBD1. V shed 4 bases and J 0 bases; nucleotides not matched to a gene: 4. The germline V gene has CDR1 MNHEY and CDR2 SMNVEV (reference sequence). There are 15 residues in the CDR3. This chain's CDR3 is CASSSGQGLSYEQYF. The CDR3 DNA follows: TGTGCCAGCAGTTCGGGACAGGGCCTCTCCTACGAGCAGTACTTC.

The chain combines TRBV5-6 with TRBJ1-2, with 7 bases that match TRBD1. CDR1 and CDR2 (germline): SGHDT, YYEEEE. V lost 0 bases to trimming and J lost 4 bases; unmatched junction nucleotides: 6. The CDR3 is 15 residues long. CDR3 loop: CASSLGHRGSYGYTF. CDR3 in DNA: TGTGCCAGCAGCTTGGGTCACAGGGGCTCCTATGGCTACACCTTC.

This chain connects TRBV27 to TRBJ2-7; 7 bases align to TRBD1. V lost 5 bases, J lost 0 bases, and 7 bases stayed unmatched. This CDR3 comprises 15 residues. Looked up from germline, CDR1 is MNHEY and CDR2 is SMNVEV (reference sequence). The CDR3 DNA reads as TGTGCCAGCAGTCTTCGGACAGGCTTCTCCTACGAGCAGTACTTC. Encoded protein: CASSLRTGFSYEQYF.

This clonotype was found a few times. The chain uses TRBV5-1 and TRBJ2-1; D might be TRBD1 (5 bases). CDR3 length: 14 amino acids. Germline CDR1 is SGHRS and CDR2 is YFSETQ. V was cut by 2 bases and J by 1 base, with 7 bases left in between. The CDR3 is CASSFDSSYNEQFF. CDR3 nucleotides: TGCGCCAGCAGCTTTGACAGTTCCTACAATGAGCAGTTCTTC. Full variable domain (outside the CDR3, taken from reference TRBV5-1 and TRBJ2-1): KAGVTQTPRYLIKTRGQQVTLSCSPISGHRSVSWYQQTPGQGLQFLFEYFSETQRNKGNFPGRFSGRQFSNSRSEMNVSTLELGDSALYLCASSFDSSYNEQFFGPGTRLTVL.

A few counts support this clonotype. The rearrangement uses TRBV10-3 and TRBJ2-5; D not resolved. Trimming left V 4 bases short and J 3 bases short, with 6 bases between. The CDR3 is 12 residues long. Germline CDR1 reads ENHRY; CDR2 reads SYGVKD. This chain's CDR3 is CAISVSEETQYF. CDR3 coding DNA: TGTGCCATCAGTGTGTCGGAAGAGACCCAGTACTTC.

This clonotype appeared a few times. This chain uses TRBV4-1 with TRBJ2-7, with 7 bases aligning to TRBD2. The CDR3 is 15 amino acids. CDR1 and CDR2 (germline): MGHRA, YSYEKL. The V gene end was trimmed by 4 bases and the J gene end by 3 bases; junction bases not matched to a gene: 9. The CDR3: CASSPPRGGFYEQYF. The CDR3 coding sequence is TGCGCCAGCAGCCCCCCCCGGGGAGGGTTCTACGAGCAGTACTTC.

The rearrangement uses TRBV6-5 and TRBJ1-5; the D gene is possibly TRBD1 (5 bases). Per the germline V gene, CDR1 is MNHEY and CDR2 is SVGAGI. Trimming cost V 6 bases and J 5 bases, with 17 bases left between them. The CDR3 totals 15 residues. CDR3 bases: TGTGCCAGCAGCCCAGGCCTATGGGGGGATCAGCCCCAGCATTTT. Translated, it gives CASSPGLWGDQPQHF.

This clonotype was counted only a few times. This sequence joins TRBV11-2 and TRBJ2-1; TRBD2 matches 8 bases. The germline gives CDR1 SGHAT, CDR2 FQNNGV. V trimming: 6 bases; J trimming: 8 bases; junction bases outside the gene matches: 6. The CDR3 contains 13 residues. Here the CDR3 DNA reads TGTGCCAGCAGGTTCGGGGGGGCCGATGAGCAGTTCTTC. It yields the protein CASRFGGADEQFF.

J is TRBJ1-2 and V is TRBV12-3 or TRBV12-4; D is possibly TRBD1 (6 bases). V was trimmed by 6 bases and J by 4 bases, leaving 15 bases between them. This CDR3 is built from 14 residues. The CDR3 here is CASSSVQGSYGYTF. CDR3 coding DNA: TGTGCCAGCAGCTCTGTACAGGGCTCCTATGGCTACACCTTC.

The CDR3 reads CASSLARTGHNEQFF. The CDR3 bases are TGTGCCAGCAGCTTAGCCAGGACAGGGCACAATGAGCAGTTCTTC. The rearrangement links TRBV7-3 to TRBJ2-1; 8 nucleotides line up with TRBD1. The CDR3 covers 15 residues. Per germline, CDR1 SGHTA and CDR2 FQGTGA. V was clipped by 2 bases and J by 5 bases; unmatched bases: 5.

The rearrangement links TRBV20-1 to TRBJ1-5; maybe TRBD1 (6 bases). The V gene's germline CDR1 is DFQATT and CDR2 SNEGSKA (reference sequence). There are 13 residues in the CDR3. Trimming removed 0 bases at V and 7 bases at J, with 10 bases between. The CDR3 spells CSAREGGGQPQHF. CDR3 sequence (DNA): TGCAGTGCTAGAGAGGGGGGCGGACAGCCCCAGCATTTT.

V is TRBV11-1 and J is TRBJ1-1; TRBD1 agrees at 7 bases. The germline V gene encodes CDR1 SGHAT and CDR2 FQDESV (reference sequence). With V trimmed by 3 bases and J by 3 bases, 10 bases remained unmatched. The CDR3 runs to 16 residues. The CDR3 DNA reads as TGTGCCAGCAGCTTGCCGGACAGGCCCTCCTACACTGAAGCTTTCTTT. It codes for CASSLPDRPSYTEAFF.

V is TRBV4-2 and J is TRBJ1-5; no clear D gene. The CDR3 covers 14 residues. Germline CDR1 LGHNA, CDR2 YNFKEQ. V shed 0 bases and J shed 5 bases, with 8 bases lying between them. Here the CDR3 DNA reads TGTGCCAGCAGCCAAGATCAGAAGGATCAGCCCCAGCATTTT. Protein product: CASSQDQKDQPQHF.

The CDR3 protein is CASRLGEPTGGSNQPQHF. CDR3 nucleotides: TGTGCAAGTCGCTTAGGCGAACCGACAGGGGGTAGCAATCAGCCCCAGCATTTT. The J gene is TRBJ1-5, the V gene TRBV12-2; the table's TRBD1 call for D was not verified on the DNA. TRBV12-2 is flagged as a pseudogene. The CDR3 has 18 residues.

The V and J genes are TRBV6-2 or TRBV6-3 and TRBJ2-7, with D tentatively TRBD2 (6 bases). Germline CDR1 and CDR2: MNHEY and SVGEGT. The CDR3 is made up of 17 amino acids. V was trimmed by 0 bases and J by 0 bases, leaving 15 bases between them. The CDR3 spells CASSYSTVGGSSYEQYV. CDR3 DNA: TGTGCCAGCAGTTACTCGACGGTCGGGGGAAGCTCCTACGAGCAGTACGTC.

Ten or more counts support this clonotype. J is TRBJ2-6 and V is TRBV5-6, with a possible D match to TRBD1 (5 bases). The CDR3 runs 18 residues. Germline V gene sequence: CDR1 SGHDT, CDR2 YYEEEE. V gave up 1 base and J gave up 3 bases, with 17 bases separating them. CDR3 sequence reads: CASSLLGRVGIGANVLTF. The CDR3 DNA follows: TGTGCCAGCAGCTTGCTAGGCAGGGTGGGAATTGGGGCCAACGTCCTGACTTTC.

This clonotype was recorded a few times. This chain uses TRBV9 with TRBJ2-3, with D possibly TRBD2 on 5 matching bases. The V gene's germline CDR1 is SGDLS and CDR2 YYNGEE. V was cut by 0 bases and J by 0 bases, with 17 bases left in between. CDR3 size: 18 residues. Here the CDR3 reads CASSVAGRTLGSTDTQYF. The CDR3 region has the DNA TGTGCCAGCAGCGTAGCTGGACGGACTTTAGGGAGCACAGATACGCAGTATTTT.

V usage is TRBV5-1 and J usage is TRBJ2-5; the match to TRBD2 covers 8 bases. Germline CDR1 and CDR2: SGHRS and YFSETQ. Germline trimming cut 1 base from V and 2 bases from J; bases unmatched to any gene: 7. The CDR3 extends over 16 amino acids. CDR3 sequence (DNA): TGCGCCAGCAGCTTGCAGGGAGCGGGGGCACAAGAGACCCAGTACTTC. Its protein is CASSLQGAGAQETQYF.

Only a few counts were recorded for this clonotype. This chain connects TRBV5-1 to TRBJ1-2, with D possibly being TRBD1 (6 bases). The CDR3 has 14 residues. Per germline, CDR1 SGHRS and CDR2 YFSETQ. V was shortened by 2 bases and J by 4 bases, with 12 bases between the two germline ends. As DNA, the CDR3 is TGCGCCAGCAGCTTTACTGGACAGCTCTATGGCTACACCTTC. It specifies CASSFTGQLYGYTF. Full variable domain (rest looked up from reference TRBV5-1 and TRBJ1-2): KAGVTQTPRYLIKTRGQQVTLSCSPISGHRSVSWYQQTPGQGLQFLFEYFSETQRNKGNFPGRFSGRQFSNSRSEMNVSTLELGDSALYLCASSFTGQLYGYTFGSGTRLTVV.

This clonotype was found a few times. CDR3 sequence: CASHPSPANTGELFF. DNA of the CDR3: TGTGCCAGCCATCCCTCGCCAGCGAACACCGGGGAGCTGTTTTTT. This chain joins TRBV28 and TRBJ2-2; D ambiguous. Germline CDR1 reads MDHEN; CDR2 reads SYDVKM. This CDR3 has 15 residues. The V and J ends lost 8 bases and 0 bases respectively, with 13 bases between them.

This clonotype was picked up a small number of times. The rearrangement uses TRBV7-9 and TRBJ2-7; 7 nucleotides match TRBD2. V shed 5 bases and J 6 bases; nucleotides not matched to a gene: 7. The CDR3 totals 13 residues. The germline V gene encodes CDR1 SEHNR and CDR2 FQNEAQ (reference sequence). The CDR3 loop reads CASSTSARTEQYF. CDR3 in DNA: TGTGCCAGCAGCACTAGCGCCAGGACCGAGCAGTACTTC.